This T cell receptor beta chain is from a study of cytotoxic CD8 clonotypes in ibrutinib-treated CLL. As for the study in general: Across samples, productive templates numbered 250,000 to 300,000 and productive rearrangements reached approximately 100,000 on average. Points from the study as a whole: Against age-matched healthy donors, baseline clonality ran higher and tracked circulating CD8+ T-cell counts.

In regard to this clone: As yet, its antigen is unknown.

Germline loops: CDR1 MNHEY, CDR2 SVGAGI. The CDR3 contains 15 residues. Trimming removed 5 bases from V and 7 bases from J; junction bases left unmatched: 8. Repertoires were generated with immunoSEQ multiplex PCR, while TCRdb's copy carries only in-frame clones and drops some. This table holds roughly 130,000 clones, about four fifths found once. As input for TCR beta libraries, about 2 micrograms of genomic DNA came from cryopreserved PBMCs. The input for sequencing was PBMCs, taken after 12 months of ibrutinib treatment. V and J are TRBV6-5 and TRBJ1-4; 9 bases align to TRBD1. This TCR was sampled from a human donor with chronic lymphocytic leukemia. Written as DNA, the CDR3 is TGTGCCAGCAGTAATGCGGGACAGGGACGTGAAAAACTGTTTTTT. This sequence encodes CASSNAGQGREKLFF.